The source of this TCR beta chain is a study of blood T cell repertoires in COVID-19. Study at large: Sample material is recorded as cDNA or gDNA derived from T cells, B-cell-depleted T cells, or PBMCs.

Recovered Cohort 3 donors showed two negative PCRs, clearance, or symptom resolution. The ends lost 2 bases at V and 3 bases at J; junction bases unmatched: 9. Per germline, CDR1 SGHDN and CDR2 FVKESK. This CDR3 is 17 amino acids long. TCRdb keeps only in-frame clones here, not all; method: immunoSEQ multiplex PCR. The table records 170,000 or so clones, almost 80% of them present only once. Sequenced material: PBMCs or T cells enriched from blood (not recorded which). The TCR was taken from a woman aged 50 to 60 who had recovered from COVID-19. The chain uses TRBV14 and TRBJ2-1; 8 bases map to TRBD2. The CDR3 sequence is CASSQYIPSGYYNEQFF. DNA for the CDR3: TGTGCCAGCAGCCAATATATCCCTAGCGGGTACTACAATGAGCAGTTCTTC.